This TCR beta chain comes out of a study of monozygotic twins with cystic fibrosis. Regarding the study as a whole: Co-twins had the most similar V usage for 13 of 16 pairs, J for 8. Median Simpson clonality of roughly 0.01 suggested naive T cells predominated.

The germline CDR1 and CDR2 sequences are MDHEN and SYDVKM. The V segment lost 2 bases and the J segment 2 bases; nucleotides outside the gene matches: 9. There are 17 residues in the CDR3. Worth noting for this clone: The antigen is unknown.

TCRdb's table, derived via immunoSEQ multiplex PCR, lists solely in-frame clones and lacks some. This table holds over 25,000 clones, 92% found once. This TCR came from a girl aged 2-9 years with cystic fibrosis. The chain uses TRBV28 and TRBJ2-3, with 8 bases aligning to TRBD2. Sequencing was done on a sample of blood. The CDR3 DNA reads TGTGCCAGCAGTTTAGGTCTTGGCGGGAGGAACACAGATACGCAGTATTTT. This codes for CASSLGLGGRNTDTQYF.